The present T cell receptor (beta chain) was sequenced within a study of cytomegalovirus exposure and HLA in healthy donors. Study-wide findings and caveats: Most likely, a cluster of highly shared sequence variants arose as a sequencing artifact.

Primers: 60 Vbeta forward and 13 Jbeta reverse. In the source study's methods: Unique TCR beta chains totaled roughly 81 million in a later count, with about 11 million of them shared. The data were produced by immunoSEQ multiplex PCR, yet TCRdb's version contains in-frame clones alone and is incomplete. D and trimming come from the DNA, and the V and J calls and clone size come from that table. The sample gives more than 85,000 clones, approximately 86% of which show up once; less than 2% is in the top ten. Those who donated were healthy bone marrow donors. Unmatched junction bases numbered 11, after V lost 4 bases and J lost 5 bases. The CDR3 totals 17 residues. CDR1 is SGHVS, CDR2 FQNEAQ, per germline. About this clone itself: Antigen unknown.

Sequencing used PBMCs. The sequence was obtained from a man aged 35 to 55 in good health and CMV-seronegative. The gene calls are TRBV7-8 and TRBJ2-2; 9 nucleotides align to TRBD1. CDR3: CASSWNTGTGITGELFF. DNA of the CDR3: TGTGCCAGCAGCTGGAATACCGGGACAGGGATAACCGGGGAGCTGTTTTTT.